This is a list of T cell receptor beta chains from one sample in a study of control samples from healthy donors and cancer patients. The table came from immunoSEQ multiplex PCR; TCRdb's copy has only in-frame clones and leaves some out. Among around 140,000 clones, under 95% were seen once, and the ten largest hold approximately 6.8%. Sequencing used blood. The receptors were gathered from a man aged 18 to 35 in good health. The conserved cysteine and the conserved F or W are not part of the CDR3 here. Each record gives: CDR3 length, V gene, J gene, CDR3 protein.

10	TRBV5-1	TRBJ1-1	ASSTGQGEAF
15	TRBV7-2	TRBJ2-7	ASSLVRWGQGVYEQY
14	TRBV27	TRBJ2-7	ASSFSTGQVGHEQY
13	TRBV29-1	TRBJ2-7	SVEDEGSGSYEQY
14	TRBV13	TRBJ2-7	ASSATRDRDSYEQY
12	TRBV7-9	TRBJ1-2	ASRLGEANYGYT
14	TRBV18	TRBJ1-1	ASSLDRGTGNTEAF
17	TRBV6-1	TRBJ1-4	ASSEEAGQGQATNEKLF
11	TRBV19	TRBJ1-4	ASSHRNDEKLF
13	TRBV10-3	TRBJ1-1	AISEGQGGDTEAF
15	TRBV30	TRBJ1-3	AWRWDKPQNSGNTIY
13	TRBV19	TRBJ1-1	ASSLTGQSVGEAF
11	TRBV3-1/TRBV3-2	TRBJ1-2	ASSQLDRNGYT
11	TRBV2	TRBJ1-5	ASSEEGDQPQH
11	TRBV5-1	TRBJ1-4	ASSRENNEKLF
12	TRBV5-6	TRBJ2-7	ASSPGQGLYEQY
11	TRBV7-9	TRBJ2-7	ASSPREGYEQY
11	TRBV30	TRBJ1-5	AWSVRSNQPQH
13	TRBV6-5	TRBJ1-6	ASSPSGYENSPLH
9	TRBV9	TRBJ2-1	ASMRRDEQF
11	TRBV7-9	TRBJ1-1	ASSLGVATEAF
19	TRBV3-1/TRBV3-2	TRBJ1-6	ASSQVKDRPPPSSYNSPLH
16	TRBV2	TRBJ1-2	ASSGGVGWTGGNYGYT
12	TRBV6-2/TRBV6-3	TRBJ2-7	ASSYWDGRYEQY
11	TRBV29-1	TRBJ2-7	SVATGPSGEQY
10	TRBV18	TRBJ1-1	ASSPGEGEAF
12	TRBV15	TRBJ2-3	ATSLRDFTDTQY
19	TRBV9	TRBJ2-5	ASSPPTPGLAGGDLRETQY
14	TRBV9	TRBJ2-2	ASSVSGTGNTGELF
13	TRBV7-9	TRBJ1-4	ASSLPRGEGEKLF
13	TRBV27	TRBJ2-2	ASSGWTDEGGELF
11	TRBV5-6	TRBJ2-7	ASSFQGAYEQY
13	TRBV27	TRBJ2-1	ASSPDSFNYNEQF
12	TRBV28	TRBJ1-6	ASTYRGLYSPLH
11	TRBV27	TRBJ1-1	ASSLRQNTEAF
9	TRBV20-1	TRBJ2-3	SAALDLTQY
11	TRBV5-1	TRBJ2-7	ASSLGANYEQY
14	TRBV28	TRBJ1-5	ASSPYVGGHFQPQH
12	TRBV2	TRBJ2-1	ASTLTTVSEAQF
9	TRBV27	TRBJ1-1	ASSFGTEAF
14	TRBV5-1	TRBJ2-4	ASSSQSEVAGNIQY
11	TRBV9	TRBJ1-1	ASSLRQNTEAF
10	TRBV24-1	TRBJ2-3	ASAEGYDTQY
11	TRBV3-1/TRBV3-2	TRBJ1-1	ASSQTENTEAF
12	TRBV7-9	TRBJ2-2	ASSKDRDTGELF
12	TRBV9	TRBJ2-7	ASSVGAGIYEQY
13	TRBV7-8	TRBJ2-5	ASSELGGSRETQY
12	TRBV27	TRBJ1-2	ASSFRISNYGYT
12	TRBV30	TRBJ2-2	AYRTENWSGELF